This TCR beta chain was captured in a study of blood T cell repertoires in COVID-19. Turning to the study itself: From the United States, Italy and Spain came samples of acute and convalescent COVID-19. Sources were T cells, B-cell-depleted T cells, or PBMCs; the material itself was cDNA or gDNA.

Original processing methods: Reference gene primers were amplified, and this amplification served to estimate nucleated cell counts. Assay used: immunoSEQ multiplex PCR; TCRdb lists only in-frame clones, some missing. The V and J calls and clone size come from that table; D and trimming were worked out from the DNA. The table records fewer than 200,000 clones, roughly four fifths of them present only once. Germline V gene sequence: CDR1 LNHDA, CDR2 SQIVND (reference sequence). The V and J ends lost 5 bases and 4 bases respectively, with 23 bases between them. This CDR3 comprises 17 residues. The source material was peripheral blood. This sequence joins TRBV19 and TRBJ1-2; TRBD1 might be the D (6 bases). The sequence was obtained from a woman aged 80 or over with acute or convalescent COVID-19. The CDR3 reads CASSPNRDTNRLYGYTF. The DNA for the CDR3 is TGTGCCAGTAGTCCCAACCGGGACACCAACCGCCTCTATGGCTACACCTTC.